A single sample gave rise to the 19 T cell receptor beta chains below, sequenced in a study of immune characteristics of hereditary and idiopathic chronic pancreatitis. The table came from immunoSEQ multiplex PCR; TCRdb's copy has only in-frame clones and leaves some out. This table has roughly 13,000 clones, roughly 70% appearing once. The pancreas tissue came from patients undergoing total pancreatectomy with islet autotransplantation. Sequencing used pancreas tissue with hereditary chronic pancreatitis. These receptors all stem from a human donor with chronic pancreatitis.

This clone showed up just once. The rearrangement links TRBV5-4 to TRBJ2-3; 12 nucleotides align to TRBD2. Germline V lookup: CDR1 SGHNT, CDR2 YYREEE (reference sequence). V was pared by 3 bases and J by 4 bases, with 9 bases of the junction left unmatched. The CDR3 has 17 residues. DNA of the CDR3: TGTGCCAGCAGCTCCCCGACTAGCGGGAGTGGGGCAGATACGCAGTATTTT. It specifies CASSSPTSGSGADTQYF.

The chain combines TRBV9 with TRBJ2-4; D is perhaps TRBD1 (6 bases). This CDR3 is built from 14 residues. Trimming cost V 3 bases and J 8 bases, with 15 bases left between them. Germline CDR1 reads SGDLS; CDR2 reads YYNGEE. For the CDR3, the DNA is TGTGCCAGCAGCGCGACAGGAAGAGGAGACATTCAGTACTTC. It translates to CASSATGRGDIQYF. The entire variable domain, with the rest obtained from reference TRBV9 and TRBJ2-4, is as follows: DSGVTQTPKHLITATGQRVTLRCSPRSGDLSVYWYQQSLDQGLQFLIQYYNGEERAKGNILERFSAQQFPDLHSELNLSSLELGDSALYFCASSATGRGDIQYFGAGTRLSVL.

The rearrangement uses TRBV6-5 and TRBJ1-3; TRBD1 might be the D (5 bases). The CDR3 covers 16 residues. Between the trimmed V and J ends, which lost 2 bases and 2 bases, there was a span of 13 bases. CDR1 is MNHEY, CDR2 SVGAGI, per germline. The CDR3 region has the DNA TGTGCCAGCAGTTACGCCCCTCGGACAACTGGAAACACCATATATTTT. Translating gives CASSYAPRTTGNTIYF.

This sequence joins TRBV7-2 and TRBJ2-7, with D possibly being TRBD2 (6 bases). Germline V CDR1 and CDR2: SGHTA, FQGNSA. This CDR3 comprises 15 residues. V shed 1 base and J shed 6 bases, with 16 bases lying between them. This CDR3 reads CASSLGGGTGREQYF. The CDR3 bases are TGTGCCAGCAGCTTAGGAGGCGGGACGGGACGCGAGCAGTACTTC.

The rearrangement uses TRBV7-6 and TRBJ2-5; possibly TRBD2 for D (6 bases). The length of the CDR3 is 14 residues. Trimming left V 5 bases short and J 3 bases short, with 13 bases between. CDR1 SGHVS and CDR2 FNYEAQ come from the germline V gene. The CDR3 loop is CASSPSGGKETQYF. The CDR3 DNA reads as TGTGCCAGCAGCCCTAGTGGGGGGAAAGAGACCCAGTACTTC.

This clone has more than one count but fewer than ten. The V gene is TRBV10-2, the J gene TRBJ2-7, with 7 bases fitting TRBD2. From germline, CDR1 is WSHSY and CDR2 SAAADI. Unmatched junction bases numbered 6, after V lost 3 bases and J lost 1 base. This CDR3 comprises 15 residues. CDR3 residues: CASSEPPAGSYEQYF. The CDR3 DNA sequence: TGCGCCAGCAGTGAACCCCCAGCGGGGTCCTACGAGCAGTACTTC.

The chain uses TRBV28 and TRBJ2-7; 7 bases fit TRBD1. CDR3 length: 14 residues. Germline assignment: CDR1 MDHEN and CDR2 SYDVKM. Trimming took 5 bases from V and 6 from J; bases not matched to a gene: 10. CDR3 sequence reads: CASSLRQGRSEQYF. The CDR3 DNA is TGTGCCAGCAGTCTAAGACAGGGACGGAGCGAGCAGTACTTC.

A remark on this clone: The DNA is omitted, as the CDR3 cannot be located on it reliably, and the CDR3 follows TCRdb's listing. The chain has TRBV2 and TRBJ1-1. The CDR3 length equals 13 residues, ends included. Germline V gives CDR1 SNHLY, CDR2 FYNNEI. The CDR3 here is CASSLEREGEAFF.

The chain employs TRBV5-1 and TRBJ1-2; D is unresolved. V lost 4 bases, J lost 3 bases, and 7 bases lay in between. CDR3 size: 12 residues. In germline, CDR1 is SGHRS, CDR2 YFSETQ. The CDR3 DNA sequence: TGCGCCAGCAGCACCGACTACTATGGCTACACCTTC. Its translation: CASSTDYYGYTF.

The chain couples TRBV6-6 to TRBJ2-7, with D possibly matching TRBD2 (6 bases). The V gene's germline CDR1 is MNHNY and CDR2 SVGAGI (reference sequence). CDR3 length equals 12 residues. The ends were cut back, 6 bases at V and 4 bases at J, with 10 bases in the middle. This chain's CDR3 is CASSLSGYEQYF. The CDR3 nucleotides read TGTGCCAGCAGCCTTAGCGGTTACGAGCAGTACTTC.

The rearrangement links TRBV27 to TRBJ2-3; TRBD2 matches at 16 bases. The CDR3 sequence is 15 residues long. Germline CDR1 is MNHEY and CDR2 is SMNVEV (reference sequence). J was trimmed by 14 bases and V by 2 bases; bases with no gene match: 7. CDR3 bases: TGTGCCAGCAGTTTACGGGGGACTAGCGGGAGGGCCGGGTATTTT. This translates into CASSLRGTSGRAGYF.

The chain carries TRBV12-3 or TRBV12-4 and TRBJ1-1; no firm D call. There are 12 residues in the CDR3. V dropped 2 bases and J dropped 8 bases, with 9 bases sitting between them. The CDR3 loop reads CASSLIGGEAFF. CDR3 DNA: TGTGCCAGCAGTTTAATCGGAGGAGAAGCTTTCTTT.

A single count supports this clone. This chain links TRBV21-1 with TRBJ1-6; TRBD1 reflects the table's D call only, with no check against the DNA. TRBV21-1 is tagged as a pseudogene. The CDR3 is 15 amino acids. CDR3 DNA: TGTGCCAGCAGCATGGAACAGGGGGTAGGTTCACCCCTCCACTTT. Translation: CASSMEQGVGSPLHF.

The genes are TRBV10-3 and TRBJ2-3; 7 bases map to TRBD2. J was trimmed by 3 bases and V by 0 bases; bases with no gene match: 9. The V gene's germline CDR1 is ENHRY and CDR2 SYGVKD. This CDR3 spans 17 amino acids. CDR3 region: CAISESPGRGGTDTQYF. CDR3 nucleotides: TGTGCCATCAGTGAGTCGCCAGGGAGGGGAGGAACAGATACGCAGTATTTT.

In this sample, this clone is medium-sized. The V and J genes are TRBV4-2 and TRBJ1-6, with TRBD1 as a possible D gene (6 bases). Per the germline V gene, CDR1 is LGHNA and CDR2 is YNFKEQ. The CDR3 length is 14 residues. Trimming cost V 1 base and J 10 bases, with 11 bases left between them. CDR3 protein: CASSQGGARSPLHF. The CDR3 bases are TGTGCCAGCAGCCAAGGGGGGGCTCGGTCACCCCTCCACTTT.

The chain is built from TRBV5-1 and TRBJ2-7; D call uncertain. Germline values: CDR1 SGHRS, CDR2 YFSETQ. The CDR3 runs to 11 residues. Deletions cut 2 bases from V and 3 bases from J, with 3 bases between. CDR3 nucleotides: TGCGCCAGCAGCTTTGGCTACGAGCAGTACTTC. This translates into CASSFGYEQYF.

In DNA, the CDR3 is TGTGCCAGCAGCTTAGGACTAAACACCATATATTTT. It codes for CASSLGLNTIYF. V usage is TRBV7-2 and J usage is TRBJ1-3; D remains ambiguous. V was trimmed by 1 base and J by 6 bases, leaving 4 bases between them. The CDR3 spans 12 residues. Per the germline V gene, CDR1 is SGHTA and CDR2 is FQGNSA.

This clone was seen only a few times. The rearrangement joins TRBV28 to TRBJ2-2; 10 bases fit TRBD2. Trimming at V came to 7 bases and at J to 3 bases, leaving 8 bases not matched to a gene. There are 16 residues in the CDR3. Germline values: CDR1 MDHEN, CDR2 SYDVKM. CDR3 loop: CASTKRLAGDTGELFF. The CDR3 DNA sequence: TGTGCCAGCACCAAAAGGCTAGCGGGAGACACCGGGGAGCTGTTTTTT.

V usage is TRBV30 and J usage is TRBJ1-5; TRBD1 aligns across 7 bases. The CDR3 is made up of 14 amino acids. The V and J ends lost 4 bases and 2 bases, in that order; junction bases with no gene match: 5. In germline, CDR1 is GTSNPN, CDR2 SVGIG (reference sequence). The CDR3 DNA reads TGTGCCTGGAACCCGACAGGGCGCAATCAGCCCCAGCATTTT. Translation gives CAWNPTGRNQPQHF.